This is a list of T cell receptor beta chains from one sample in a study of Graves' ophthalmopathy and Graves' hyperthyroidism. MiXCR was run by TCRdb on the multiplex PCR reads, yielding one entry per CDR3 protein. The data hold about 640,000 distinct CDR3 sequences, with about two fifths observed a single time. The sample was peripheral blood. Source of these receptors: an adult man with Graves' ophthalmopathy. The CDR3 runs from the conserved cysteine through the conserved F or W. The order of the fields is D gene, clone size, CDR3 length, J gene, V gene, CDR3 protein, CDR3 DNA. A D gene is named only where the DNA matches it firmly. Clone size is shown for a subset of rows, as once, few, many or a class of expanded clone.

NA	few	13	TRBJ2-1	TRBV29-1	CSVEGGPGGEQFF	TGCAGCGTTGAAGGGGGACCCGGGGGTGAGCAGTTCTTC
NA	NA	21	TRBJ2-7	TRBV12-3/TRBV12-4	CASSLFYHTGSMGNNFYEQYF	TGTGCCAGCAGTTTATTTTATCATACTGGGTCAATGGGGAATAATTTTTACGAGCAGTACTTC
NA	NA	14	TRBJ2-5	TRBV5-1	CASSLGREWETQYF	TGCGCCAGCAGCTTGGGACGGGAGTGGGAGACCCAGTACTTC
TRBD1	many	14	TRBJ1-4	TRBV20-1	CSARDSTGVEKLFF	TGCAGTGCTAGAGATTCGACAGGGGTTGAAAAACTGTTTTTT
TRBD2	NA	17	TRBJ2-3	TRBV7-2	CASSLEESSGNTDTQYF	TGTGCCAGCAGCTTAGAAGAGTCTAGCGGGAACACAGATACGCAGTATTTT
TRBD1	few	15	TRBJ2-2	TRBV12-3/TRBV12-4	CASSLTGTGTGELFF	TGTGCCAGCAGTTTGACAGGGACGGGAACCGGGGAGCTGTTTTTT
TRBD1	many	14	TRBJ1-4	TRBV5-1	CASRPGQGNEKLFF	TGTGCCAGCAGGCCGGGACAGGGGAACGAAAAACTGTTTTTT
NA	NA	14	TRBJ2-5	TRBV27	CASSLSGRRETQYF	TGTGCCAGCAGTTTATCAGGAAGGCGGGAGACCCAGTACTTC
NA	NA	13	TRBJ1-6	TRBV6-5	CASSYLGNSPLHF	TGTGCCAGCAGTTATCTGGGAAATTCACCCCTCCACTTT
TRBD1	once	18	TRBJ1-2	TRBV7-9	CASSWNPGTGVPNYGYTF	TGTGCCAGCAGCTGGAATCCCGGGACAGGGGTTCCTAACTATGGCTACACCTTC
TRBD2	few	15	TRBJ2-7	TRBV19	CASSIGLAEAYEQYF	TGTGCCAGTAGTATCGGACTAGCGGAAGCCTACGAGCAGTACTTC
TRBD1	few	16	TRBJ1-6	TRBV9	CASSQRPQGGNSPLHF	TGTGCCAGCAGCCAAAGGCCACAGGGGGGTAATTCACCCCTCCACTTT
TRBD1	many	17	TRBJ1-5	TRBV10-3	CASSYSQDRGTARPQHF	TGTGCCAGCAGTTACTCGCAGGACAGGGGCACGGCAAGGCCCCAGCATTTT
NA	few	12	TRBJ2-1	TRBV10-3	CAISHEYNEQFF	TGTGCCATCAGTCATGAATACAATGAGCAGTTCTTC
NA	NA	14	TRBJ2-5	TRBV10-3	CAISGGDRQETQYF	TGTGCCATCAGTGGAGGTGACAGACAAGAGACCCAGTACTTC
NA	NA	19	TRBJ1-4	TRBV13	CASRGFLLGAEKDREKLFF	TGTGCCAGCAGAGGATTCCTACTGGGGGCGGAAAAAGATCGTGAAAAACTGTTTTTT
TRBD2	NA	17	TRBJ2-3	TRBV15	CATSRVGVAGSTDTQYF	TGTGCCACCAGCAGGGTGGGTGTAGCGGGGAGCACAGATACGCAGTATTTT
NA	NA	13	TRBJ2-5	TRBV20-1	CSATGDSSETQYF	TGCAGTGCTACGGGGGACTCCAGTGAGACCCAGTACTTC
NA	many	14	TRBJ1-1	TRBV7-9	CASSQEGEGSEAFF	TGTGCCAGCAGCCAAGAAGGGGAGGGCTCTGAAGCTTTCTTT
NA	NA	15	TRBJ1-4	TRBV9	CASSATTSGGGELFF	TGTGCCAGCAGCGCAACGACGAGCGGGGGTGGAGAACTGTTTTTT